Included here is one T cell receptor beta chain sequence, with context. Its antigen is unknown. The sample originates from a study of cytomegalovirus exposure and HLA in healthy donors. In the study overall: Earlier results showed roughly 120 million unique TCR beta sequences derived from around 170 million T cells. Notes on the study in general: Within a later analysis, the majority of CMV-associated TCR beta chains appeared HLA-restricted. TCR beta V- and J-gene trimming was later associated with a missense DCLRE1C variant.

Each donor was healthy, and each was a bone marrow donor. The PCR ran on 60 Vbeta and 13 Jbeta primers. This table comes from immunoSEQ multiplex PCR, and its TCRdb copy is limited to in-frame clones, with some not included. The table includes 150,000 to 200,000 clones, around four fifths detected once. The sequenced material came from PBMCs. This TCR came from a woman aged 18 to 35 in good health and CMV-seronegative.

In DNA form, the CDR3 reads TGTGCCAGCAGTTACGGCAGAACTAATTCACCCCTCCACTTT. This gives the protein CASSYGRTNSPLHF. J is TRBJ1-6 and V is TRBV6-6, with D unresolved. This CDR3 is built from 14 residues. Germline V CDR1 and CDR2: MNHNY, SVGAGI (reference sequence). Deletions cut 2 bases from V and 6 bases from J, with 8 bases between.